Following are 21 T cell receptor delta chains from one sample sequenced in a study of gamma-delta chains in newborns, infants, children. TCRdb re-analyzed the reads via CATT. Counted here are about 8,500 delta-chain clones, under 3.5% occurring once; the ten biggest clones make up roughly 17%. The material sequenced was blood. These TCRs come from a child who was a newborn, infant or young child, either healthy, febrile or measles-vaccinated (not recorded which).

Comment on this clone: The mismatch at residue 8 between this DNA's translation and the TCRdb protein of a much larger clone likely reflects a read error; the protein shown is translated from the DNA. This CDR3 is also generated by other DNA sequences in the sample. This chain joins TRDV2 and TRDJ3; 7 nucleotides line up with TRDD3. Per germline, CDR1 GEAIGNYY and CDR2 EKD. The CDR3 runs 18 residues. The V segment lost 3 bases and the J segment 0 bases; nucleotides outside the gene matches: 7. CDR3 nucleotide sequence: TGTGCCTGTGACTACTGGGGACCGAGCTCCTGGGACACCCGACAGATGTTTTTC. Amino acids: CACDYWGPSSWDTRQMFF.

This chain connects TRDV2 to TRDJ3; 9 nucleotides align to TRDD3. The V and J ends lost 1 base and 1 base, in that order; junction bases with no gene match: 4. CDR3 length: 18 residues. CDR1 and CDR2 (germline): GEAIGNYY, EKD. DNA of the CDR3: TGTGCCTGTGACACTGGGGGATATTGGTCCTGGGACACCCGACAGATGTTTTTC. It codes for CACDTGGYWSWDTRQMFF.

This clone was picked up one time. This may arise from a read error, as a much more abundant clone is one base away. The V gene is uncalled and the J gene is TRDJ3; TRDD3 is the table's D call, not checked against the DNA. The length of the CDR3 is 21 residues. CDR3 bases: TGTGCCTGTGACACCGTACTGGTGGACCCATCAAGCTCCTGGGACACCCGACAGATGTTTTTC. Residues: CACDTVLVDPSSSWDTRQMFF.

Of note for this clone: This is likely an artifact of a read error, given a far larger clone one base away. Other DNA sequences in the same sample also yield this CDR3. The chain recombines TRDV2 with TRDJ2, with 12 nucleotides matching TRDD3. Germline-derived CDR1 and CDR2 are GEAIGNYY and EKD. This CDR3 spans 18 amino acids. The DNA for the CDR3 is TGTGCCTGTGACCAGATTCCTGGGGGATACGCCCTGACAGCACAGCTCTTCTTT. Its protein is CACDQIPGGYALTAQLFF.

This clone was observed a few times. The TCRdb record carries a much larger clone's protein, which differs from this DNA's translation at residue 7; a read error is the likely cause, and the protein listed here is the DNA translation. The chain joins TRDV2 to TRDJ3, with 7 nucleotides matching TRDD3. The ends lost 2 bases at V and 0 bases at J; junction bases unmatched: 6. This CDR3 spans 18 amino acids. The germline gives CDR1 GEAIGNYY, CDR2 EKD. CDR3 loop: CACDNTWGYSWDTRQMFF. The CDR3 DNA reads TGTGCCTGTGACAATACTTGGGGATACTCCTGGGACACCCGACAGATGTTTTTC.

Concerning this clone: Since a much larger clone is just one base distant, this may be a read error. The chain carries TRDV2 and TRDJ3; 7 nucleotides agree with TRDD3. Germline lookup yields CDR1 GEAIGNYY and CDR2 EKD. V shed 7 bases, J shed 0 bases, and the junction held 14 bases outside the gene matches. The CDR3 runs to 19 residues. In nucleotides, the CDR3 is TGTGCCTGGGACTCGTACTGGGGACCAAGCTCCTGGGACACCCGACAGATGTTTTTC. Protein sequence: CAWDSYWGPSSWDTRQMFF.

By share, this clone ranks as medium-sized. Distinct nucleotide sequences in the sample also encode this CDR3. The J gene is TRDJ3, the V gene TRDV2, with 11 bases identical to TRDD3. This CDR3 contains 18 residues. Germline V lookup: CDR1 GEAIGNYY, CDR2 EKD. J gave up 3 bases and V 0 bases, and 3 bases lay outside the gene matches. This CDR3 is CACDTCTGGYWDTRQMFF. In DNA form, the CDR3 reads TGTGCCTGTGACACCTGTACTGGGGGATACTGGGACACCCGACAGATGTTTTTC.

This clone is labeled medium-sized (0.01 to 0.1%). The same CDR3 also results from other DNA sequences found in this sample. The chain carries TRDV2 and TRDJ3; 9 nucleotides match TRDD3. This CDR3 has 19 amino acids. Trimming cost V 0 bases and J 0 bases; bases outside gene matches: 5. Germline CDR1 is GEAIGNYY and CDR2 is EKD. CDR3 loop: CACDTVGIRGSWDTRQMFF. DNA of the CDR3: TGTGCCTGTGACACCGTGGGGATACGGGGCTCCTGGGACACCCGACAGATGTTTTTC.

In this sample, this clone turned up many times. J is TRDJ3 and V is TRDV2; D uncertain. The CDR3 covers 17 residues. Germline V gene sequence: CDR1 GEAIGNYY, CDR2 EKD. Between the trimmed V and J ends, which lost 4 bases and 2 bases, there was a span of 14 bases. The CDR3 loop reads CACDHVNIPWDTRQMFF. CDR3 nucleotides: TGTGCCTGTGATCACGTCAATATCCCCTGGGACACCCGACAGATGTTTTTC.

Comment on this clone: The amino acid sequence in TCRdb belongs to a much larger clone and departs from this DNA's translation at residue 4, likely a sequencing read error; the sequence shown is translated from the DNA. V and J are TRDV2 and TRDJ2; D might be TRDD3 (6 bases). This CDR3 region has 13 residues. Looked up from germline, CDR1 is GEAIGNYY and CDR2 is EKD. CDR3 coding DNA: TGTGCCTGTGGCACCTGGGGGACAGCACAACTCTTCTTT. This gives the protein CACGTWGTAQLFF.

This clone was counted a few times. The junction does not match germline at one end; this may be a read error. This rearrangement joins TRDV2 to TRDJ3, with 8 bases aligning to TRDD3. Looked up from germline, CDR1 is GEAIGNYY and CDR2 is EKD. This CDR3 region has 21 residues. The CDR3, as DNA: TGTGCCTGTGACACCGTGCTTACTGGGGGCCCCAGCTCCTGGGGCACCCGACAGATGTTTTTC. Its translation: CACDTVLTGGPSSWGTRQMFF.

In its sample, this clone is large (0.1 to 1%). Other DNA sequences of this sample code for an identical CDR3. The chain is built from TRDV2 and TRDJ1, with 8 bases matching TRDD3. This CDR3 is built from 16 residues. The germline gives CDR1 GEAIGNYY, CDR2 EKD. Unmatched junction bases numbered 7, after V lost 2 bases and J lost 0 bases. The CDR3 here is CACDRLGAMYTDKLIF. CDR3 bases: TGTGCCTGTGACAGACTGGGGGCTATGTACACCGATAAACTCATCTTT.

Notes on this clone: A much larger clone sits a single nucleotide away, making a read error possible. The chain couples TRDV2 to TRDJ3; 7 bases map to TRDD3. The J gene, missing from TCRdb, was assigned here through DNA to germline matching. Germline CDR1 GEAIGNYY, CDR2 EKD. V lost 7 bases to trimming and J lost 0 bases; unmatched junction nucleotides: 17. CDR3 length: 20 amino acids. The CDR3 spells CACDSVYWGPSSWDTRQMFF. CDR3 nucleotide sequence: TGTGCCTGCGACTCCGTCTACTGGGGCCCTAGCTCCTGGGACACCCGACAGATGTTTTTC.

There are a few counts of this clone. Different DNA sequences within this sample yield the same CDR3. This chain uses TRDV2 with TRDJ3, with D possibly being TRDD3 (6 bases). V lost 2 bases and J lost 0, with 19 bases in between. The CDR3 runs to 20 residues. Germline values: CDR1 GEAIGNYY, CDR2 EKD. CDR3 in amino acids: CACDRVMGVLSSWDTRQMFF. CDR3 nucleotide sequence: TGTGCCTGTGACAGGGTAATGGGGGTCCTGAGCTCCTGGGACACCCGACAGATGTTTTTC.

This clone counts as medium-sized. The rearrangement links TRDV2 to TRDJ1; D unresolved. The germline V gene has CDR1 GEAIGNYY and CDR2 EKD. The CDR3 loop spans 15 amino acids. With 0 bases removed from V and 0 bases from J, the gap between germline ends came to 10 bases. The CDR3 is CACDTVGLYTDKLIF. CDR3 coding DNA: TGTGCCTGTGACACCGTAGGGCTTTACACCGATAAACTCATCTTT.

This clone turned up a few times. The protein TCRdb gives is from a much larger clone and does not agree with this DNA's translation at residue 3, likely a read error; the protein shown here comes from the DNA. V is TRDV2 and J is TRDJ2; the match to TRDD3 covers 8 bases. The length of the CDR3 is 16 residues. Per germline, CDR1 GEAIGNYY and CDR2 EKD. The CDR3 is CARDTVGDTETAQLFF. The CDR3 DNA reads TGTGCCCGTGACACCGTAGGGGATACAGAGACAGCACAACTCTTCTTT.

This clone is labeled medium-sized. A much larger clonotype is one base distant, so this may be a read error. The chain couples TRDV2 to TRDJ3; 10 bases align to TRDD3. The V gene end was trimmed by 2 bases and the J gene end by 3 bases; junction bases not matched to a gene: 3. The CDR3 totals 17 residues. CDR1 and CDR2 from the germline V gene are GEAIGNYY and EKD. Written as DNA, the CDR3 is TGTGCCTGTGACAATACTGGGGGATTCTGGGACACCCGACAGATGTTTTTC. Its translation: CACDNTGGFWDTRQMFF.

This clone qualifies as medium-sized. The V gene is TRDV2, the J gene TRDJ3; 8 nucleotides line up with TRDD3. Germline CDR1 reads GEAIGNYY; CDR2 reads EKD. This CDR3 comprises 18 residues. Trimming took 0 bases from V and 2 from J; bases not matched to a gene: 5. The CDR3 DNA is TGTGCCTGTGACACCGTGGGGGATGTGCCCTGGGACACCCGACAGATGTTTTTC. Amino acid sequence: CACDTVGDVPWDTRQMFF.

Details on this clone: This clone may be a read error of a much larger clone one base away. This CDR3 is also generated by other DNA sequences in the sample. The genes are TRDV2 and TRDJ1; D is possibly TRDD3 (6 bases). This CDR3 spans 16 amino acids. The germline V and J ends were trimmed by 1 base and 0 bases, with 14 bases remaining between them. Germline assignment: CDR1 GEAIGNYY and CDR2 EKD. This chain's CDR3 is CACDTLGDTYTDKLIF. The CDR3 region has the DNA TGTGCCTGTGACACGCTGGGAGATACGTACACCGATAAACTCATCTTT.

This clone is medium-sized (0.01 to 0.1%) in the sample. Other nucleotide sequences in the sample specify the same CDR3. The chain is built from TRDV2 and TRDJ2; TRDD3 matches 12 bases. Germline CDR1 and CDR2: GEAIGNYY and EKD. The CDR3 sequence is 17 residues long. Germline trimming cut 3 bases from V and 4 bases from J; bases unmatched to any gene: 8. The CDR3 region is CACDSLLGDTGTAQLFF. In DNA, the CDR3 is TGTGCCTGTGACTCCCTACTGGGGGATACAGGGACAGCACAACTCTTCTTT.

In its sample, this clone was seen a few times. The V gene is TRDV2, the J gene TRDJ3, with TRDD3 matching over 9 bases. The CDR3 covers 21 residues. The V segment lost 9 bases and the J segment 0 bases; nucleotides outside the gene matches: 20. Germline assignment: CDR1 GEAIGNYY and CDR2 EKD. The CDR3 reads CARDTILGDRFSSWDTRQMFF. CDR3 nucleotide sequence: TGTGCCCGCGACACCATACTGGGGGACCGCTTTTCCTCCTGGGACACCCGACAGATGTTTTTC.